The T cell receptor beta chain described here comes from a study of cytomegalovirus exposure and HLA in healthy donors. Concerning this clone: The antigen remains undetermined.

CDR1 LNHDA and CDR2 SQIVND come from the germline V gene (reference sequence). The trim removed 5 bases at V and 2 bases at J, leaving 6 bases unmatched. This CDR3 spans 15 amino acids. Overall study results and limits: TCR beta V- and J-gene trimming, according to a later analysis, was linked to a missense DCLRE1C variant. The study put some 160 TCR beta chains on its list as cytomegalovirus-associated. Among TCR sequences, most were rare, though some public TCRs appeared in many donors. In vitro assays verified that a few CMV-associated chains recognized CMV antigens specifically.

The PCR had 60 Vbeta and 13 Jbeta primers. TCRdb's copy holds only in-frame clones and misses some; the assay was immunoSEQ multiplex PCR. This table has 130,000 or so clones, 81% appearing once. This TCR was sampled from a woman aged 35 to 49 in good health and CMV-seronegative. The sequencing sample was made of PBMCs. This chain uses TRBV19 with TRBJ2-7; 10 bases agree with TRBD1. CDR3 in amino acids: CASSPSTGGPYEQYF. CDR3 nucleotide sequence: TGTGCCAGTAGTCCCTCGACAGGGGGCCCCTACGAGCAGTACTTC.